The 19 T cell receptor beta chains given below trace back to one sample, sequenced in a study of regulatory T cells in long-lasting Graves disease. With iRepertoire HTBI primers and Arm-PCR of CDR3 regions, TCR beta libraries were built. TCRdb re-called the multiplex PCR reads through MiXCR, storing one row per CDR3 protein. The sample holds roughly 420,000 distinct CDR3 sequences, less than 20% seen once. Documented time point: newly diagnosed GD, antithyroid drugs for less than 3 months. With RNA extracted from PBMCs as input, the TCR library was made. These same data were also listed under a study on T cells in Graves' hyperthyroidism and ophthalmopathy.

The sample here was peripheral blood mononuclear cells (PBMCs), taken at new diagnosis, from a patient treated with antithyroid drugs. Receptors originate from a woman aged 18-29 years with Graves disease.

This clonotype has a count of ten or more. V and J are TRBV7-8 and TRBJ2-3; D ambiguous. The germline V gene encodes CDR1 SGHVS and CDR2 FQNEAQ. The CDR3 loop spans 13 amino acids. V was shortened by 3 bases and J by 0 bases, with 4 bases between the two germline ends. This CDR3 is CASSFVSTDTQYF. The CDR3 DNA reads TGTGCCAGCAGCTTCGTTAGCACAGATACGCAGTATTTT.

This clonotype has a count of ten or more. This chain uses TRBV7-2 with TRBJ2-1, with 8 bases matching TRBD2. V trimming: 4 bases; J trimming: 7 bases; junction bases outside the gene matches: 9. The CDR3 is made up of 15 amino acids. CDR1 and CDR2 (germline): SGHTA, FQGNSA. CDR3 sequence: CASSSRAGASNEQFF. CDR3 coding DNA: TGTGCCAGCAGCTCTCGAGCGGGAGCATCGAATGAGCAGTTCTTC. Combining the CDR3 with reference TRBV7-2 and TRBJ2-1 gives the whole variable domain GAGVSQSPSNKVTEKGKDVELRCDPISGHTALYWYRQSLGQGLEFLIYFQGNSAPDKSGLPSDRFSAERTGGSVSTLTIQRTQQEDSAVYLCASSSRAGASNEQFFGPGTRLTVL.

This clonotype has a handful of counts. The rearrangement joins TRBV29-1 to TRBJ1-2, with 8 bases aligning to TRBD1. The junction had 11 bases not matched to a gene; V was cut back by 5 bases and J by 6 bases. In germline, CDR1 is SQVTM, CDR2 ANQGSEA. The CDR3 loop spans 14 amino acids. CDR3 residues: CSVNIGGRGHGYTF. The DNA for the CDR3 is TGCAGCGTTAATATAGGAGGCAGGGGGCATGGCTACACCTTC.

In its sample, this clonotype was seen many times. The V and J genes are TRBV6-1 and TRBJ1-1; D is undetermined. In germline, CDR1 is MNHNS, CDR2 SASEGT. The V end was cut by 7 bases, the J end by 1 base, with 4 bases between. The CDR3 is made up of 11 amino acids. In DNA, the CDR3 is TGTGCCAGCACGCGGAACACTGAAGCTTTCTTT. Translation: CASTRNTEAFF.

This clonotype was recorded a few times. At one end, the junction sequence differs from germline, possibly due to a read error. The V and J genes are TRBV13 and TRBJ1-2; 11 positions match TRBD1. Per the germline V gene, CDR1 is PRHDT and CDR2 is FYEKMQ (reference sequence). This CDR3 has 14 amino acids. Here the CDR3 reads CASSVGQGASGYTF. CDR3 nucleotide sequence: TGTGCCAGCAGCGTAGGACAGGGGGCGTCGGGCTACACCTTC.

This chain connects TRBV4-1 to TRBJ2-6; a weak D match, TRBD1 (6 bases). CDR1 is MGHRA and CDR2 is YSYEKL in the germline V gene. The V gene lost 6 bases and the J gene lost 0 bases, with 12 bases spanning the gap. The CDR3 runs to 16 residues. CDR3: CASRTGIDSGANVLTF. In DNA, the CDR3 is TGCGCCAGCAGGACAGGTATAGACTCTGGGGCCAACGTCCTGACTTTC.

This clonotype was observed a handful of times. V gene TRBV7-3 combines with J gene TRBJ2-1; 8 positions agree with TRBD2. The germline V gene has CDR1 SGHTA and CDR2 FQGTGA. This CDR3 spans 15 amino acids. V lost 2 bases to trimming and J lost 5 bases; unmatched junction nucleotides: 5. CDR3 coding DNA: TGTGCCAGCAGCTTAGAGACTAGCGTTAACAATGAGCAGTTCTTC. It encodes CASSLETSVNNEQFF. Drawing the rest from reference TRBV7-3 and TRBJ2-1, the complete variable domain is GAGVSQTPSNKVTEKGKYVELRCDPISGHTALYWYRQSLGQGPEFLIYFQGTGAADDSGLPNDRFFAVRPEGSVSTLKIQRTERGDSAVYLCASSLETSVNNEQFFGPGTRLTVL.

This clonotype was counted at least ten times. This chain links TRBV27 with TRBJ2-2; 13 bases line up with TRBD2. This CDR3 has 16 residues. Per the germline V gene, CDR1 is MNHEY and CDR2 is SMNVEV (reference sequence). The V gene end was trimmed by 7 bases and the J gene end by 3 bases; junction bases not matched to a gene: 5. The CDR3 sequence: CASKLAGGPHTGELFF. The DNA for the CDR3 is TGTGCCAGCAAACTAGCGGGAGGGCCTCACACCGGGGAGCTGTTTTTT.

This clonotype was observed many times. The chain recombines TRBV11-3 with TRBJ2-2; TRBD1 agrees at 10 bases. The CDR3 totals 13 residues. The V and J ends lost 7 bases and 6 bases, in that order; junction bases with no gene match: 2. Germline lookup yields CDR1 SGHNT and CDR2 YENEEA. The CDR3 sequence: CASTGQGAGELFF. CDR3 sequence (DNA): TGTGCCAGCACCGGACAGGGGGCCGGGGAGCTGTTTTTT. Full variable domain (remainder filled in from reference TRBV11-3 and TRBJ2-2): EAGVVQSPRYKIIEKKQPVAFWCNPISGHNTLYWYLQNLGQGPELLIRYENEEAVDDSQLPKDRFSAERLKGVDSTLKIQPAELGDSAVYLCASTGQGAGELFFGEGSRLTVL.

The chain combines TRBV6-5 with TRBJ2-5; D is unclear. The CDR3 is 14 residues long. Germline V gives CDR1 MNHEY, CDR2 SVGAGI. V was pared by 4 bases and J by 5 bases, with 14 bases between. DNA of the CDR3: TGTGCCAGCAGTTTCCCCGGACCCGCGGAGACCCAGTACTTC. Its protein product is CASSFPGPAETQYF.

Ten or more counts support this clonotype. The rearrangement joins TRBV6-1 to TRBJ2-1, with unresolved D. Germline CDR1 reads MNHNS; CDR2 reads SASEGT. V was shortened by 9 bases and J by 6 bases, with 3 bases between the two germline ends. This CDR3 has 9 amino acids. The DNA of the CDR3 is TGTGCCAGTCTCAATGAGCAGTTCTTC. It yields the protein CASLNEQFF.

In this sample, this clonotype turned up a few times. The chain links TRBV12-3 or TRBV12-4 to TRBJ2-1, with D perhaps TRBD1 or TRBD2 (5 bases each). V gave up 2 bases and J gave up 1 base, with 6 bases separating them. The length of the CDR3 is 14 residues. The chain's CDR3 is CASSLWGSYNEQFF. As DNA, the CDR3 is TGTGCCAGCAGTTTATGGGGGTCCTACAATGAGCAGTTCTTC.

This clonotype occurred a few times. The chain carries TRBV24-1 and TRBJ2-2; D is undetermined. The CDR3 runs 12 residues. Germline lookup yields CDR1 KGHDR and CDR2 SFDVKD. Trimming shortened V by 10 bases and J by 4 bases, and 9 bases separated the two germline ends. The CDR3, as DNA: TGTGCCACTCAACCATTCACCGGGGAGCTGTTTTTT. Translation gives CATQPFTGELFF.

The sample holds many counts of this clonotype. This rearrangement joins TRBV9 to TRBJ2-5; D is undetermined. V was clipped by 0 bases and J by 2 bases, with 14 bases between them. Germline V gives CDR1 SGDLS, CDR2 YYNGEE. The CDR3 totals 16 residues. The DNA of the CDR3 is TGTGCCAGCAGCGTAGGAACGACGAGGCCACAAGAGACCCAGTACTTC. Translation gives CASSVGTTRPQETQYF.

The sample holds many counts of this clonotype. The V gene is TRBV16, the J gene TRBJ1-4; maybe TRBD1 (5 bases). The germline V and J ends were trimmed by 1 base and 8 bases, with 8 bases remaining between them. Germline assignment: CDR1 KGHSY and CDR2 FQNENV. The CDR3 runs 13 residues. The CDR3: CASSQYRGEKLFF. The CDR3 coding sequence is TGTGCCAGCAGCCAATATAGGGGCGAAAAACTGTTTTTT.

This clonotype was recorded at least ten times. V gene TRBV3-1 combines with J gene TRBJ1-2; TRBD1 is a possible D gene (5 bases). The CDR3 sequence is 14 residues long. Between the trimmed V and J ends, which lost 1 base and 8 bases, there was a span of 14 bases. Germline V lookup: CDR1 LGHDT, CDR2 YNNKEL (reference sequence). The CDR3, as DNA: TGTGCCAGCAGCCAAGGCGGGGCGGCCCTGGGCTACACCTTC. Its protein product is CASSQGGAALGYTF.

This clonotype was seen a handful of times. The chain recombines TRBV27 with TRBJ2-7, with 10 bases fitting TRBD1. The CDR3 contains 16 residues. The germline V gene has CDR1 MNHEY and CDR2 SMNVEV (reference sequence). V shed 10 bases and J 7 bases; nucleotides not matched to a gene: 19. The CDR3 DNA reads TGTGCCACCTACGGTTTCCGGGACAGGGGATGTTGGGAGCAGTACTTC. Protein product: CATYGFRDRGCWEQYF.

This clonotype was found many times. The V and J genes are TRBV28 and TRBJ2-1; 12 bases fit TRBD1. V trimming: 0 bases; J trimming: 7 bases; junction bases outside the gene matches: 10. Per the germline V gene, CDR1 is MDHEN and CDR2 is SYDVKM. The CDR3 runs 18 residues. The CDR3 nucleotides are TGTGCCAGCAGTTTATGGGACGGGACAGGGGGCTCGGGGAATGAGCAGTTCTTC. Translating it yields CASSLWDGTGGSGNEQFF.

In this sample, this clonotype turned up many times. The V gene is TRBV7-2, the J gene TRBJ1-2; D remains unclear. Trimming took 5 bases from V and 5 from J, leaving 12 bases between them. Per germline, CDR1 SGHTA and CDR2 FQGNSA. This CDR3 comprises 13 residues. The CDR3 coding sequence is TGTGCCAGCAGCCTTGATACTCCGTATGGCTACACCTTC. Protein: CASSLDTPYGYTF.